These 8 T cell receptor beta chains came from one sample sequenced in a study of T cell changes during pregnancy in multiple sclerosis. Sequenced by immunoSEQ multiplex PCR; TCRdb stores in-frame clones only, minus some. The sample holds about 46,000 clones, approximately 90% seen once. The sequencing used CD4+ T cells from peripheral blood mononuclear cells, collected in the second trimester of pregnancy. The receptors originated from a female donor in good health, enrolled as a control in a pregnancy study.

CDR3 bases: TGTGCCTGGAGTCCCGACAGGGCCCGCGAGCAGTACTTC. Protein: CAWSPDRAREQYF. The rearrangement links TRBV30 to TRBJ2-7, with TRBD1 matching over 7 bases. In germline, CDR1 is GTSNPN, CDR2 SVGIG (reference sequence). The CDR3 has 13 residues. Trimming took 2 bases from V and 6 from J; bases not matched to a gene: 7.

The rearrangement links TRBV4-1 to TRBJ2-1; 8 positions match TRBD1. V trimming: 4 bases; J trimming: 1 base; junction bases outside the gene matches: 3. CDR3 length equals 15 residues. Germline CDR1 MGHRA, CDR2 YSYEKL. The CDR3: CASSRTGGSYNEQFF. The CDR3 DNA follows: TGCGCCAGCAGCCGTACAGGGGGTTCCTACAATGAGCAGTTCTTC.

The chain combines TRBV19 with TRBJ1-2; tentatively, D is TRBD1 (6 bases). There are 12 residues in the CDR3. CDR1 is LNHDA, CDR2 SQIVND, per germline (reference sequence). V dropped 7 bases and J dropped 3 bases, with 9 bases sitting between them. The CDR3 coding sequence is TGTGCCAGTAACAGGGACGACTATGGCTACACCTTC. Translation: CASNRDDYGYTF.

The chain employs TRBV2 and TRBJ1-2, with D possibly TRBD1 on 6 matching bases. Germline V CDR1 and CDR2: SNHLY, FYNNEI. V was cut by 4 bases and J by 6 bases, with 15 bases left in between. The CDR3 totals 14 residues. The CDR3 loop reads CASSVPTKGDGYTF. CDR3 nucleotide sequence: TGTGCCAGCAGTGTCCCGACAAAGGGGGATGGCTACACCTTC.

The rearrangement uses TRBV9 and TRBJ2-2; a weak D match, TRBD1 (5 bases). CDR1 is SGDLS and CDR2 is YYNGEE in the germline V gene. The V end was cut by 0 bases, the J end by 7 bases, with 10 bases between. This CDR3 is built from 14 residues. The CDR3 reads CASSVAAGNGELFF. CDR3 DNA: TGTGCCAGCAGCGTAGCGGCAGGGAACGGGGAGCTGTTTTTT.

The chain has TRBV5-1 and TRBJ1-1; D possibly corresponds to TRBD1 (6 bases). V lost 2 bases and J 4 bases, leaving 12 bases between the germline ends. The CDR3 contains 14 residues. Germline V gives CDR1 SGHRS, CDR2 YFSETQ. CDR3 residues: CASSLRGGGTEAFF. CDR3 sequence (DNA): TGCGCCAGCAGCTTAAGGGGGGGTGGCACTGAAGCTTTCTTT. The whole variable domain, remainder taken from reference TRBV5-1 and TRBJ1-1, is KAGVTQTPRYLIKTRGQQVTLSCSPISGHRSVSWYQQTPGQGLQFLFEYFSETQRNKGNFPGRFSGRQFSNSRSEMNVSTLELGDSALYLCASSLRGGGTEAFFGQGTRLTVV.

The gene calls are TRBV5-1 and TRBJ1-6, with D unclear. The CDR3 totals 16 residues. V was clipped by 4 bases and J by 0 bases, with 11 bases between them. From germline, CDR1 is SGHRS and CDR2 YFSETQ. The DNA of the CDR3 is TGCGCCAGCAGCGTAGGTTGGAGCTCCTATAATTCACCCCTCCACTTT. Translated: CASSVGWSSYNSPLHF.

V usage is TRBV30 and J usage is TRBJ2-5; D is unclear. Germline assignment: CDR1 GTSNPN and CDR2 SVGIG (reference sequence). Trimming removed 0 bases from V and 4 bases from J, with 9 bases in between. This CDR3 is built from 13 residues. The CDR3 protein is CAWSVDNGETQYF. The CDR3, as DNA: TGTGCCTGGAGTGTAGACAACGGAGAGACCCAGTACTTC.